This TCR beta chain derives from a study of blood T cell repertoires in COVID-19. Study details: COVID-19 samples from acute and convalescent phases originated in the United States, Italy and Spain.

CDR1 is GTSNPN and CDR2 is SVGIG in the germline V gene (reference sequence). Trimming cost V 0 bases and J 3 bases; bases outside gene matches: 1. The CDR3 is 13 residues long. In the authors' methods: Nucleated cell number was recorded as an estimate derived from reference gene primer amplification. TCRdb's copy holds only in-frame clones and misses some; the assay was immunoSEQ multiplex PCR. V, J and clone size are those of that table, while D and trimming were read from the DNA. The sample carries about 130,000 clones, about 84% recorded once. Specimen: peripheral blood. This chain uses TRBV30 with TRBJ1-1, with 7 nucleotides matching TRBD1. This clonotype originated in a human donor in a cohort sampled during active COVID-19. This CDR3 is CAWSVQGYTEAFF. CDR3 DNA sequence: TGTGCCTGGAGTGTACAGGGGTACACTGAAGCTTTCTTT.